This paragraph reports one TCR beta chain. Its antigen is currently unknown. These data come from a study of T cell responses to AZD1222 COVID-19 vaccine. Libraries were prepared by immunoSEQ multiplex PCR; TCRdb keeps only in-frame clonotypes and omits some of them. The data contain roughly 180,000 clones, about nine tenths of them singletons. The germline V and J ends were trimmed by 0 bases and 14 bases, with 11 bases remaining between them. The CDR3 totals 12 residues. Germline V gene data show CDR1 as MNHEY and CDR2 as SVGEGT. Study conclusions and caveats: Unmutated variant regions are reportedly the target of nearly half of TCRs that are spike-specific. Only a handful of AZD1222 recipients, several in all, had baseline seropositivity. The donor cohort was predominantly white British with a female majority, and clonal diversity may have been underestimated. Researchers report vaccine-associated CD4 TCRs spanning spike, with dominance at 160-218 and 743-854.

The V gene is TRBV6-2 or TRBV6-3, the J gene TRBJ2-1; D remains unclear. The sample in question was peripheral blood, obtained on day 0 of AZD1222 vaccination. The source is an adult in good health. Here the CDR3 reads CASSYSTTHKFF. As DNA, the CDR3 is TGTGCCAGCAGTTACTCGACGACTCATAAGTTCTTC.